Following are 23 T cell receptor beta chains from one sample sequenced in a study of blood T cell repertoires in COVID-19. Sequenced by immunoSEQ multiplex PCR; TCRdb stores in-frame clones only, minus some. The sample comprises around 160,000 clones, over 70% of which are singletons, and about 5.7% rests with the top ten. Sequenced input: peripheral blood. The receptors come from a man older than 75 with acute or convalescent COVID-19.

CDR3 DNA sequence: TGTGCCAGCAGTCCCCCCTTATCGGGCTATGGCTACACCTTC. Its protein is CASSPPLSGYGYTF. The chain links TRBV28 to TRBJ1-2; no clear D. V shed 5 bases and J shed 4 bases, with 14 bases lying between them. The CDR3 is 14 amino acids. Germline lookup yields CDR1 MDHEN and CDR2 SYDVKM.

CDR3 residues: CAWSVGTGWSGELFF. The CDR3 DNA reads TGTGCCTGGAGTGTAGGGACAGGGTGGTCCGGGGAGCTGTTTTTT. V is TRBV30 and J is TRBJ2-2, with 9 bases fitting TRBD1. Germline-derived CDR1 and CDR2 are GTSNPN and SVGIG (reference sequence). The V and J ends lost 0 bases and 6 bases, in that order; junction bases with no gene match: 5. The CDR3 consists of 15 residues.

The CDR3 coding sequence is TGTGCCAGCAGTGCGTCAGGGACTGGAAACACCATATATTTT. This encodes CASSASGTGNTIYF. The chain couples TRBV2 to TRBJ1-3, with TRBD1 as a possible D gene (5 bases). V lost 4 bases, J lost 2 bases, and 9 bases lay in between. The CDR3 consists of 14 residues. Germline loops: CDR1 SNHLY, CDR2 FYNNEI.

The chain recombines TRBV9 with TRBJ2-7, with D perhaps TRBD2 (5 bases). Trimming cost V 0 bases and J 3 bases, with 16 bases left between them. Germline V gene data show CDR1 as SGDLS and CDR2 as YYNGEE. CDR3 length equals 16 residues. This CDR3 reads CASSVDGRVSVYEQYF. CDR3 DNA: TGTGCCAGCAGCGTAGACGGGCGGGTGAGCGTCTACGAGCAGTACTTC.

The chain uses TRBV6-5 and TRBJ2-2; D possibly corresponds to TRBD2 (5 bases). CDR1 and CDR2 (germline): MNHEY, SVGAGI. CDR3 length: 14 residues. V was trimmed by 9 bases and J by 5 bases, leaving 16 bases between them. CDR3 sequence (DNA): TGTGCCAGTAAAGGACTGCTGGCTACCGGGGAGCTGTTTTTT. It codes for CASKGLLATGELFF.

The rearrangement links TRBV5-4 to TRBJ2-7; TRBD1 aligns across 9 bases. The length of the CDR3 is 15 residues. V lost 0 bases to trimming and J lost 7 bases; unmatched junction nucleotides: 8. CDR1 is SGHNT and CDR2 is YYREEE in the germline V gene (reference sequence). This CDR3 reads CASSLEGTGHGEQYF. CDR3 DNA: TGTGCCAGCAGCTTGGAGGGGACAGGGCATGGGGAGCAGTACTTC.

The chain carries TRBV28 and TRBJ1-1; TRBD1 agrees at 9 bases. Germline trimming cut 7 bases from V and 6 bases from J; bases unmatched to any gene: 9. Germline loops: CDR1 MDHEN, CDR2 SYDVKM. The CDR3 is 14 amino acids. CDR3 sequence reads: CASNWLGTGSEAFF. CDR3 bases: TGTGCCAGCAACTGGCTCGGGACAGGGTCTGAAGCTTTCTTT.

The chain combines TRBV27 with TRBJ1-6; D is possibly TRBD1 (5 bases). Germline values: CDR1 MNHEY, CDR2 SMNVEV (reference sequence). V gave up 2 bases and J gave up 5 bases, with 10 bases separating them. CDR3 length equals 15 residues. Written as DNA, the CDR3 is TGTGCCAGCAGTTTACTGGGGCCAGATAATTCACCCCTCCACTTT. It translates to CASSLLGPDNSPLHF.

The chain has TRBV19 and TRBJ1-3; D is ambiguous. Germline CDR1 and CDR2: LNHDA and SQIVND (reference sequence). This CDR3 is built from 15 residues. V lost 3 bases and J 0 bases, leaving 9 bases between the germline ends. The CDR3 sequence is CASSIVGSSGNTIYF. CDR3 nucleotide sequence: TGTGCCAGTAGTATTGTTGGCAGCTCTGGAAACACCATATATTTT.

This rearrangement joins TRBV5-6 to TRBJ1-2, with TRBD1 as a possible D gene (5 bases). The CDR3 is 14 amino acids. Germline CDR1 reads SGHDT; CDR2 reads YYEEEE. The V end was cut by 0 bases, the J end by 6 bases, with 12 bases between. Written as DNA, the CDR3 is TGTGCCAGCAGCTTGGCAGGGTTTTATGATGGCTACACCTTC. Translating gives CASSLAGFYDGYTF.

The J gene is TRBJ2-1, the V gene TRBV5-1; 15 bases line up with TRBD2. V trimming: 4 bases; J trimming: 6 bases; junction bases outside the gene matches: 2. CDR1 and CDR2 from the germline V gene are SGHRS and YFSETQ. The CDR3 contains 15 residues. The CDR3, as DNA: TGCGCCAGCAGCCGGACTAGCGGGGGGGGCAATGAGCAGTTCTTC. It specifies CASSRTSGGGNEQFF.

The genes are TRBV5-1 and TRBJ1-1, with D perhaps matching TRBD1 (5 bases). Trimming cost V 0 bases and J 5 bases, with 11 bases left between them. Germline V lookup: CDR1 SGHRS, CDR2 YFSETQ. This CDR3 is 14 amino acids long. The CDR3 region has the DNA TGCGCCAGCAGCTTGGGGGGCAGAGATACTGAAGCTTTCTTT. Its protein is CASSLGGRDTEAFF.

The count of this clone is one. The rearrangement joins TRBV28 to TRBJ2-1; TRBD2 matches at 13 bases. V gave up 4 bases and J gave up 5 bases; unmatched junction bases: 8. CDR3 length: 17 residues. Germline V CDR1 and CDR2: MDHEN, SYDVKM. The CDR3 region has the DNA TGTGCCAGCAGTTCCCAGAAACTAGCGGGGGGGCACAATGAGCAGTTCTTC. It codes for CASSSQKLAGGHNEQFF.

V and J are TRBV9 and TRBJ2-1; TRBD2 aligns across 12 bases. Germline loops: CDR1 SGDLS, CDR2 YYNGEE. CDR3 size: 16 residues. Trimming at V came to 2 bases and at J to 7 bases, leaving 7 bases not matched to a gene. Written as DNA, the CDR3 is TGTGCCAGCAGCGTTCGAACTAGCGGGAGGACTAATGAGCAGTTCTTC. As protein: CASSVRTSGRTNEQFF.

The chain combines TRBV3-1 (or the pseudogene TRBV3-2) with TRBJ2-2; possible D gene TRBD1, 6 bases. Trimming took off 4 bases at V and 3 bases at J, with 15 bases between the two ends. Germline loops: CDR1 LGHDT, CDR2 YNNKEL (reference sequence). The CDR3 runs 16 residues. The CDR3 loop reads CASSRQTGPHTGELFF. CDR3 bases: TGTGCCAGCAGCCGGCAAACAGGGCCCCACACCGGGGAGCTGTTTTTT.

The chain employs TRBV6-5 and TRBJ1-4, with D perhaps TRBD1 (5 bases). Trimming left V 2 bases short and J 7 bases short, with 11 bases between. The length of the CDR3 is 14 residues. The germline V gene has CDR1 MNHEY and CDR2 SVGAGI. Written as DNA, the CDR3 is TGTGCCAGCAGTTACGGAGGGGCGGGTGAAAAACTGTTTTTT. Amino acid sequence: CASSYGGAGEKLFF.

The gene calls are TRBV27 and TRBJ1-5; 8 nucleotides match TRBD1. The CDR3 loop spans 15 amino acids. V gave up 6 bases and J gave up 4 bases; unmatched junction bases: 8. Germline CDR1 MNHEY, CDR2 SMNVEV (reference sequence). The CDR3 DNA reads TGTGCCAGCAGGGTGACAGGGGTTGGGAATCAGCCCCAGCATTTT. Translating it yields CASRVTGVGNQPQHF.

This chain joins TRBV28 and TRBJ2-3; a weak D match, TRBD2 (6 bases). Germline CDR1 MDHEN, CDR2 SYDVKM. The CDR3 length is 15 residues. V lost 3 bases and J lost 1, with 11 bases in between. The CDR3 is CASSLSGVGTDTQYF. CDR3 sequence (DNA): TGTGCCAGCAGTTTGTCGGGAGTGGGCACAGATACGCAGTATTTT. The variable domain in full, completed from reference TRBV28 and TRBJ2-3, reads DVKVTQSSRYLVKRTGEKVFLECVQDMDHENMFWYRQDPGLGLRLIYFSYDVKMKEKGDIPEGYSVSREKKERFSLILESASTNQTSMYLCASSLSGVGTDTQYFGPGTRLTVL.

The V call is TRBV10-3, the J call TRBJ1-1, with a possible D match to TRBD1 (5 bases). Germline CDR1 and CDR2: ENHRY and SYGVKD. The length of the CDR3 is 17 residues. V was trimmed by 0 bases and J by 0 bases, leaving 14 bases between them. CDR3 DNA: TGTGCCATCAGTGAGTCTTTGGTGGGGGGGTTGAACACTGAAGCTTTCTTT. It yields the protein CAISESLVGGLNTEAFF.

This clone was counted a single time. The rearrangement uses TRBV6-2 or TRBV6-3 and TRBJ2-7, with 8 bases matching TRBD1. Germline CDR1 MNHEY, CDR2 SVGEGT. The CDR3 is made up of 15 amino acids. Trimming cost V 4 bases and J 0 bases; bases outside gene matches: 5. CDR3 sequence reads: CASSWDRRSSYEQYF. For the CDR3, the DNA is TGTGCCAGCAGTTGGGACAGGAGAAGCTCCTACGAGCAGTACTTC.

This chain links TRBV7-2 with TRBJ1-5; D is unclear. Trimming removed 5 bases from V and 3 bases from J, with 17 bases in between. The CDR3 loop spans 16 amino acids. CDR1 is SGHTA, CDR2 FQGNSA, per germline. In DNA form, the CDR3 reads TGTGCCAGCAGCCAGCGAGTGGGTCGGCTCAATCAGCCCCAGCATTTT. Translation: CASSQRVGRLNQPQHF.

For the CDR3, the DNA is TGTGCCAGCAGCTTTCTTAGCACAGATACGCAGTATTTT. Its translation: CASSFLSTDTQYF. The chain couples TRBV7-2 to TRBJ2-3; D is uncertain. This CDR3 region has 13 residues. Germline CDR1 SGHTA, CDR2 FQGNSA. V was cut by 3 bases and J by 0 bases, with 4 bases left in between.

This clone has a single count. The genes are TRBV21-1 and TRBJ2-7; no DNA check was done on the table's D call, TRBD1. TRBV21-1 is a listed pseudogene. The CDR3 covers 18 residues. Here the CDR3 reads CASSKGKPRDRVIYEQYF. CDR3 bases: TGTGCCAGCAGCAAAGGAAAGCCCCGGGACAGGGTCATCTACGAGCAGTACTTC.